These 30 T cell receptor beta chains share one sample of origin, sequenced in a study of somatic mutations in cytotoxic T cells in rheumatoid arthritis. Only in-frame clones appear in the TCRdb table, and some are missing; sequencing was by immunoSEQ multiplex PCR. The table lists approximately 15,000 clones, approximately 80% of them singletons. Sequencing was done on a sample of CD8+ T cells sorted from blood. The receptors here all came from an adult with rheumatoid arthritis.

V usage is TRBV2 and J usage is TRBJ1-1; no clear D. The V end lost 6 bases, the J end lost 0 bases, and 14 bases lay between the germline ends. This CDR3 has 15 residues. The germline V gene has CDR1 SNHLY and CDR2 FYNNEI. For the CDR3, the DNA is TGTGCCAGCAGCCCCATGATGGGGATGAACACTGAAGCTTTCTTT. Amino acids: CASSPMMGMNTEAFF.

This sequence joins TRBV4-2 and TRBJ1-4; D not certain. V shed 0 bases and J shed 12 bases, with 8 bases lying between them. Germline values: CDR1 LGHNA, CDR2 YNFKEQ. The CDR3 spans 12 residues. Written as DNA, the CDR3 is TGTGCCAGCAGCCAAGATATAAGGGAACTGTTTTTT. Its protein is CASSQDIRELFF.

V gene TRBV4-1 combines with J gene TRBJ2-2; 10 positions agree with TRBD1. Germline trimming cut 1 base from V and 5 bases from J; bases unmatched to any gene: 7. There are 17 residues in the CDR3. Germline values: CDR1 MGHRA, CDR2 YSYEKL. The CDR3 DNA is TGCGCCAGCAGCCAAGGACCCGGGGGACAGGGGACCGGGGAGCTGTTTTTT. The encoded protein is CASSQGPGGQGTGELFF.

V usage is TRBV6-5 and J usage is TRBJ1-3; D might be TRBD1 (5 bases). The CDR3 sequence is 14 residues long. Trimming removed 8 bases at V and 4 bases at J, with 15 bases between. CDR1 and CDR2 from the germline V gene are MNHEY and SVGAGI. Written as DNA, the CDR3 is TGTGCCAGCGGCGACGGGGCGGGAGGAAACACCATATATTTT. Translating gives CASGDGAGGNTIYF.

This sequence joins TRBV2 and TRBJ1-3; the match to TRBD1 covers 8 bases. J lost 2 bases, V lost 2 bases, and 2 bases had no gene match. The germline gives CDR1 SNHLY, CDR2 FYNNEI. CDR3 length: 15 residues. CDR3 residues: CASSERQGPGNTIYF. CDR3 nucleotides: TGTGCCAGCAGTGAAAGACAGGGGCCTGGAAACACCATATATTTT.

The chain links TRBV7-9 to TRBJ1-5; D may be TRBD1 (5 bases). The CDR3 runs to 16 residues. Per the germline V gene, CDR1 is SEHNR and CDR2 is FQNEAQ (reference sequence). V was pared by 5 bases and J by 3 bases, with 17 bases between. The CDR3 nucleotides are TGTGCCAGCAGCCCAGATCGTGGGGGGACCAATCAGCCCCAGCATTTT. This codes for CASSPDRGGTNQPQHF.

This clone has a handful of counts. The chain recombines TRBV2 with TRBJ1-6, with 7 positions matching TRBD1. J was trimmed by 2 bases and V by 10 bases; bases with no gene match: 8. The V gene's germline CDR1 is SNHLY and CDR2 FYNNEI. The CDR3 is made up of 15 amino acids. CDR3 loop: CATSEGAPYNSPLHF. As DNA, the CDR3 is TGTGCCACCAGCGAGGGGGCTCCCTATAATTCACCCCTCCACTTT.

The gene calls are TRBV7-6 and TRBJ1-1; TRBD1 matches at 10 bases. The CDR3 has 12 amino acids. With 4 bases clipped from V and 11 bases from J, the junction kept 4 bases outside the gene matches. Germline lookup yields CDR1 SGHVS and CDR2 FNYEAQ. CDR3 sequence (DNA): TGTGCCAGCAGCTACGGGACAGGGGAGGCTTTCTTT. Residues: CASSYGTGEAFF.

The chain links TRBV14 to TRBJ2-7; 14 bases align to TRBD2. Germline V gene lookup returns CDR1 SGHDN and CDR2 FVKESK. J gave up 9 bases and V 1 base, and 5 bases lay outside the gene matches. The CDR3 loop spans 15 amino acids. Written as DNA, the CDR3 is TGTGCCAGCAGCCAAGGGACTAGCGGGGGGTTTGGGCAGTACTTC. Amino acids: CASSQGTSGGFGQYF. Full variable domain (rest looked up from reference TRBV14 and TRBJ2-7): EAGVTQFPSHSVIEKGQTVTLRCDPISGHDNLYWYRRVMGKEIKFLLHFVKESKQDESGMPNNRFLAERTGGTYSTLKVQPAELEDSGVYFCASSQGTSGGFGQYFGPGTRLTVT.

The V call is TRBV6-5, the J call TRBJ2-1; 7 nucleotides agree with TRBD2. CDR1 MNHEY and CDR2 SVGAGI come from the germline V gene. This CDR3 spans 14 amino acids. V shed 6 bases and J 3 bases; nucleotides not matched to a gene: 5. The CDR3, as DNA: TGTGCCAGCAGGCCCCGGGGGGACTACAATGAGCAGTTCTTC. Protein product: CASRPRGDYNEQFF.

V and J are TRBV7-9 and TRBJ1-3; TRBD1 matches 8 bases. This CDR3 has 14 residues. V lost 8 bases to trimming and J lost 2 bases; unmatched junction nucleotides: 5. Germline V gene lookup returns CDR1 SEHNR and CDR2 FQNEAQ (reference sequence). The CDR3 sequence: CASATTGAGNTIYF. In DNA, the CDR3 is TGTGCCAGCGCCACGACAGGGGCTGGAAACACCATATATTTT.

A single count supports this clone. At one end, the junction sequence differs from germline, possibly due to a read error. The V gene is TRBV6-1, the J gene TRBJ2-7; D is unresolved. There are 11 residues in the CDR3. Germline CDR1 reads MNHNS; CDR2 reads SASEGT. CDR3 protein: CASGEDYEQYF. DNA for the CDR3: TGTGCCAGCGGTGAGGATTACGAGCAGTACTTC.

The chain links TRBV30 to TRBJ2-2; D gene unclear. Germline CDR1 and CDR2: GTSNPN and SVGIG (reference sequence). CDR3 length: 12 residues. The V and J ends lost 4 bases and 5 bases respectively, with 8 bases between them. The CDR3 DNA reads as TGTGCCTGGAACGGTCCGACCGGGGAGCTGTTTTTT. It is translated as CAWNGPTGELFF.

This clone was seen only once. V and J are TRBV4-1 and TRBJ2-3; TRBD2 agrees at 9 bases. There are 17 residues in the CDR3. Germline V lookup: CDR1 MGHRA, CDR2 YSYEKL. V was clipped by 3 bases and J by 1 base; unmatched bases: 8. The CDR3 loop is CASSHALERGGTDTQYF. The CDR3 DNA reads TGCGCCAGCAGCCATGCCTTAGAGCGGGGGGGCACAGATACGCAGTATTTT.

The chain has TRBV9 and TRBJ2-5; no clear D gene. V lost 0 bases and J 1 base, leaving 10 bases between the germline ends. Germline V gene data show CDR1 as SGDLS and CDR2 as YYNGEE. This CDR3 spans 15 amino acids. The CDR3 sequence is CASSVGGHSQETQYF. The CDR3 coding sequence is TGTGCCAGCAGCGTAGGGGGTCACTCCCAAGAGACCCAGTACTTC.

V and J are TRBV21-1 and TRBJ1-3; the DNA was not compared with TRBD1, the D call given in the table. TRBV21-1 is termed a pseudogene. The CDR3 runs 16 residues. CDR3 loop: CASTPPGQHSGNTIYF. The CDR3 DNA follows: TGTGCCAGCACCCCCCCGGGACAGCACTCTGGAAACACCATATATTTT.

V gene TRBV18 combines with J gene TRBJ1-5, with TRBD1 as a possible D gene (6 bases). CDR3 length: 15 amino acids. Germline lookup yields CDR1 KGHSH and CDR2 LQKENI. The V and J ends lost 3 bases and 4 bases respectively, with 13 bases between them. The CDR3 is CASSPTGSWNQPQHF. The CDR3 DNA follows: TGTGCCAGCTCACCTACAGGGTCTTGGAATCAGCCCCAGCATTTT.

This sequence joins TRBV9 and TRBJ1-2; weak D call: TRBD1 (5 bases). The germline V gene encodes CDR1 SGDLS and CDR2 YYNGEE. V shed 1 base and J shed 0 bases, with 22 bases lying between them. The CDR3 is made up of 19 amino acids. CDR3 nucleotide sequence: TGTGCCAGCAGCGTAAAGGCAGGACGGGGGGGTACTTCTAACTATGGCTACACCTTC. This gives the protein CASSVKAGRGGTSNYGYTF.

Note on this clone: Germline and junction disagree at one end, which may indicate a read error. This chain joins TRBV7-9 and TRBJ2-5, with D perhaps assigned TRBD1 or TRBD2 (5 bases each). The germline CDR1 and CDR2 sequences are SEHNR and FQNEAQ (reference sequence). The CDR3 has 14 residues. CDR3 DNA sequence: TGTGCCAGCAGCTTAAGTCCGAGGGGAGAGACCCGGTACTTC. It codes for CASSLSPRGETRYF.

This clone was recorded once. This chain links TRBV6-5 with TRBJ1-2, with D perhaps TRBD1 (5 bases). The ends were cut back, 7 bases at V and 0 bases at J, with 15 bases in the middle. Germline V lookup: CDR1 MNHEY, CDR2 SVGAGI. The length of the CDR3 is 15 residues. The chain's CDR3 is CASTQVWGANYGYTF. The CDR3 nucleotides are TGTGCCAGCACCCAAGTCTGGGGGGCTAACTATGGCTACACCTTC.

A single count supports this clone. This chain joins TRBV7-9 and TRBJ1-4, with 10 bases matching TRBD1. Unmatched junction bases numbered 5, after V lost 8 bases and J lost 8 bases. Germline CDR1 reads SEHNR; CDR2 reads FQNEAQ (reference sequence). The CDR3 spans 13 residues. The CDR3 is CASEGTGEEKLFF. CDR3 in DNA: TGTGCCAGCGAGGGGACAGGGGAGGAAAAACTGTTTTTT.

V gene TRBV7-6 combines with J gene TRBJ2-1; 7 positions agree with TRBD1. CDR1 and CDR2 (germline): SGHVS, FNYEAQ. V shed 1 base, J shed 4 bases, and the junction held 1 base outside the gene matches. The CDR3 spans 14 residues. The DNA of the CDR3 is TGTGCCAGCAGCTTAGGGACAGGATACAATGAGCAGTTCTTC. It encodes CASSLGTGYNEQFF. The full variable domain, its missing parts supplied by reference TRBV7-6 and TRBJ2-1, is GAGVSQSPRYKVTKRGQDVALRCDPISGHVSLYWYRQALGQGPEFLTYFNYEAQQDKSGLPNDRFSAERPEGSISTLTIQRTEQRDSAMYRCASSLGTGYNEQFFGPGTRLTVL.

This clone was seen more than once but under ten times. This rearrangement joins TRBV5-5 to TRBJ1-6, with unresolved D. Trimming cost V 3 bases and J 7 bases, with 14 bases left between them. Per the germline V gene, CDR1 is SGHKS and CDR2 is YYEKEE (reference sequence). The CDR3 runs to 15 residues. In DNA form, the CDR3 reads TGTGCCAGCAGCTGGATACCCCGGAGGAATTCACCCCTCCACTTT. Translated: CASSWIPRRNSPLHF.

The chain links TRBV12-5 to TRBJ2-5; D unresolved. CDR1 and CDR2 from the germline V gene are LGHNT and FRNRAP. The CDR3 has 12 amino acids. With 5 bases removed from V and 10 bases from J, the gap between germline ends came to 14 bases. CDR3 amino acids: CASGLDGTDQYF. CDR3 DNA sequence: TGTGCTAGTGGTCTGGACGGAACGGACCAGTACTTC. The complete variable domain, with remaining parts taken from reference TRBV12-5 and TRBJ2-5, reads DARVTQTPRHKVTEMGQEVTMRCQPILGHNTVFWYRQTMMQGLELLAYFRNRAPLDDSGMPKDRFSAEMPDATLATLKIQPSEPRDSAVYFCASGLDGTDQYFGPGTRLLVL.

The chain employs TRBV29-1 and TRBJ1-2, with D uncertain. Trimming stripped 8 bases from V and 2 bases from J, with 18 bases between. The CDR3 totals 14 residues. Germline-derived CDR1 and CDR2 are SQVTM and ANQGSEA. The CDR3 DNA reads TGCAGCTCCGAAGGGCGGGGAATGAACTATGGCTACACCTTC. Residues: CSSEGRGMNYGYTF.

A few counts support this clone. This chain joins TRBV4-2 and TRBJ2-7; 7 positions agree with TRBD2. The V and J ends lost 0 bases and 9 bases, in that order; junction bases with no gene match: 8. The CDR3 consists of 14 residues. Germline V lookup: CDR1 LGHNA, CDR2 YNFKEQ. The CDR3 reads CASSQDLGGVGQYF. The CDR3 DNA sequence: TGTGCCAGCAGCCAAGATCTTGGGGGGGTCGGGCAGTACTTC.

V usage is TRBV6-6 and J usage is TRBJ2-1; 7 bases map to TRBD1. The V and J ends lost 5 bases and 10 bases, in that order; junction bases with no gene match: 11. Germline V CDR1 and CDR2: MNHNY, SVGAGI (reference sequence). The CDR3 totals 14 residues. The CDR3 DNA reads as TGTGCCAGCAGTGTTAACAGGGGCGCGAACGAGCAGTTCTTC. Protein sequence: CASSVNRGANEQFF.

V gene TRBV4-1 combines with J gene TRBJ1-2, with TRBD1 matching 7 bases. J lost 2 bases, V lost 3 bases, and 9 bases had no gene match. Per the germline V gene, CDR1 is MGHRA and CDR2 is YSYEKL. The CDR3 covers 16 residues. The CDR3 reads CASSQPRQGANYGYTF. The DNA of the CDR3 is TGCGCCAGCAGCCAGCCGAGACAGGGAGCCAACTATGGCTACACCTTC.

The chain joins TRBV5-1 to TRBJ2-1, with D possibly being TRBD2 (5 bases). V was clipped by 1 base and J by 9 bases, with 20 bases between them. Germline V gene lookup returns CDR1 SGHRS and CDR2 YFSETQ. This CDR3 region has 16 residues. The chain's CDR3 is CASSLWGSDGGGEQFF. The CDR3, as DNA: TGCGCCAGCAGCTTGTGGGGTTCTGACGGTGGAGGTGAGCAGTTCTTC.

The chain combines TRBV11-2 with TRBJ1-2; TRBD1 matches at 9 bases. The length of the CDR3 is 14 residues. Germline V gives CDR1 SGHAT, CDR2 FQNNGV. With 4 bases clipped from V and 5 bases from J, the junction kept 5 bases outside the gene matches. The CDR3 DNA reads TGTGCCAGCAGCTCCACGACAGGGGGATATGGCTACACCTTC. It yields the protein CASSSTTGGYGYTF.